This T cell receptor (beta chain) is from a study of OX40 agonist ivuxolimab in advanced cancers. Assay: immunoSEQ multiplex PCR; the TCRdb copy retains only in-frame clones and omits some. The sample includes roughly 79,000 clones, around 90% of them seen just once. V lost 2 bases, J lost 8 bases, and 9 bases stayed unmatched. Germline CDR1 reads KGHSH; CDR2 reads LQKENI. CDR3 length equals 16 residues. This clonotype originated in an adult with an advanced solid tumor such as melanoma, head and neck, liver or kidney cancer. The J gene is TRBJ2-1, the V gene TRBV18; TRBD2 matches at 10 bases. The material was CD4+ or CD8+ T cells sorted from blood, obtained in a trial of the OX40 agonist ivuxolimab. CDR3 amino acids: CASSPRSSGSVDEQFF. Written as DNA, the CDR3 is TGTGCCAGCTCACCAAGGTCTAGCGGGAGTGTGGATGAGCAGTTCTTC.